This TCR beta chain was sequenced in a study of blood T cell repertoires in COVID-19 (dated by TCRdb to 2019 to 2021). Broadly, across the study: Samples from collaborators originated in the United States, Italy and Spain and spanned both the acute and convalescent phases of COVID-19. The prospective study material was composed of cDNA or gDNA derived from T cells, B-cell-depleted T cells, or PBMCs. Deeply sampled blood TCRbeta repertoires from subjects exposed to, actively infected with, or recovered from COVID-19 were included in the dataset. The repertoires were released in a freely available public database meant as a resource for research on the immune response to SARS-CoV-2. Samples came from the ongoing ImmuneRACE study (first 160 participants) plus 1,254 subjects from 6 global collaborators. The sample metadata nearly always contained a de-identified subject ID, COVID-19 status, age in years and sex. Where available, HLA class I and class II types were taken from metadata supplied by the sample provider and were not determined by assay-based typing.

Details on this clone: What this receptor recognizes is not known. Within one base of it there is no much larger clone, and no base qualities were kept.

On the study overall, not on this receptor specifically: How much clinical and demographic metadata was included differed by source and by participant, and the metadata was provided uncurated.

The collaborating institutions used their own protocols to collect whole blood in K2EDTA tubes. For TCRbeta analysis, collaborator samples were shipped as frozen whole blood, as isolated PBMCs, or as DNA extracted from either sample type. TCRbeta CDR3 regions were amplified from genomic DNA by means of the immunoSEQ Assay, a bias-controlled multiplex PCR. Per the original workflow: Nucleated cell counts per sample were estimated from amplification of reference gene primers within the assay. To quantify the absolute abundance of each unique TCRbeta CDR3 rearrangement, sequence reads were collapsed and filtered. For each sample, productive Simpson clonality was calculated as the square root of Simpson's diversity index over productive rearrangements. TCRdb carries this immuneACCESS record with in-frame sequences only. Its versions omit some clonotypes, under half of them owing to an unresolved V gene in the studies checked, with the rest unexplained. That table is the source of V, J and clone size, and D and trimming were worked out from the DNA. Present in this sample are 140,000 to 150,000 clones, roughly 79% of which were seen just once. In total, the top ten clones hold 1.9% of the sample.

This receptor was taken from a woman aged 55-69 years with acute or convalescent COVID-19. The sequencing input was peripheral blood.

The CDR3 corresponds to CASSLGRGYGYTF. The DNA sequence is given as TGTGCCAGCAGTTTAGGCAGGGGCTATGGCTACACCTTC. The chain couples TRBV27 to TRBJ1-2, and the D gene may be TRBD1, 6 bases matching. The V end loses 2 bases and the J end loses 4 bases, and a stretch of 8 bases separates them. Counted from cysteine to phenylalanine, this CDR3 has 13 amino acids. Just CDR3 DNA is preserved here, 39 bases in frame from base 1. Taken from the germline V gene (reference sequence), the CDR1 and CDR2 loops are MNHEY and SMNVEV.